A single sample gave rise to the 27 T cell receptor beta chains below, sequenced in a study of T-cell memory formation after mild COVID-19 (dated by TCRdb to the early 2020s). Preparation of the library involved 5' RACE. These reads were obtained on an Illumina NovaSeq 6000. TCRdb ran its own pipeline on the public reads, namely fastp trimming at Q25 and MiXCR clone calling, and kept in-frame beta chains. Rows are unified per CDR3 protein, each entry keeping the most common DNA and genes. Here the sample has hundreds of thousands of distinct CDR3 sequences; roughly 13% occur a single time. 22% of the sample comes from the top ten. Sequenced: PBMCs or a T cell subset sorted from them (not recorded which). All receptors come from a man between 18 and 35 years old who had mild COVID-19 (a few samples of this study predate the infection). The sample titles of this study are shuffled in the database, so cell type and time point are left out; the donor was told from shared clones.

This clonotype was seen repeatedly, ten times or more. This chain uses TRBV5-1 with TRBJ2-1, with a tentative D call TRBD1 (5 bases). The germline CDR1 and CDR2 sequences are SGHRS and YFSETQ. There are 14 residues in the CDR3. V lost 7 bases to trimming and J lost 3 bases, with 14 bases between them. The CDR3 nucleotides read TGCGCCAGCGCCGAAGGGGCCCGCTACAATGAGCAGTTCTTC. Its translation: CASAEGARYNEQFF.

V usage is TRBV20-1 and J usage is TRBJ2-7; D gene uncertain. Germline lookup yields CDR1 DFQATT and CDR2 SNEGSKA (reference sequence). Trimming removed 8 bases at V and 4 bases at J, with 9 bases between. The CDR3 sequence is 10 residues long. In nucleotides, the CDR3 is TGCAGTTGTACCCGATACGAGCAGTACGTC. Translated, it gives CSCTRYEQYV.

The V and J genes are TRBV4-3 and TRBJ1-1; D is ambiguous. This CDR3 has 15 residues. Germline CDR1 LGHNA, CDR2 YSLEER. Trimming took off 2 bases at V and 3 bases at J, with 13 bases between the two ends. The CDR3 loop is CASSQTLGRYTEAFF. Here the CDR3 DNA reads TGCGCCAGCAGCCAAACTCTCGGCAGGTACACTGAAGCTTTCTTT.

Many counts were recorded for this clonotype. The chain carries TRBV4-3 and TRBJ2-1; a weak D match, TRBD1 (5 bases). Germline lookup yields CDR1 LGHNA and CDR2 YSLEER. Trimming left V 5 bases short and J 8 bases short, with 10 bases between. The CDR3 loop spans 12 amino acids. Here the CDR3 DNA reads TGCGCCAGCAGCGCCGTAGGGGATGAGCAGTTCTTC. It specifies CASSAVGDEQFF.

This clonotype has more than one count but fewer than ten. The rearrangement joins TRBV12-3 or TRBV12-4 to TRBJ1-4; D ambiguous. The CDR3 is made up of 14 amino acids. V gave up 5 bases and J gave up 7 bases, with 14 bases separating them. CDR3 amino acids: CASSSWEEGEKLFF. DNA of the CDR3: TGTGCCAGCAGTAGCTGGGAGGAGGGTGAAAAACTGTTTTTT.

The chain is built from TRBV9 and TRBJ2-7; unclear D gene. The germline CDR1 and CDR2 sequences are SGDLS and YYNGEE. V dropped 0 bases and J dropped 9 bases, with 13 bases sitting between them. There are 13 residues in the CDR3. In DNA, the CDR3 is TGTGCCAGCAGCGTAGGGCAGGCGGCGGCGCAGTACTTC. Protein sequence: CASSVGQAAAQYF.

Only a few counts were recorded for this clonotype. The V and J genes are TRBV3-1 and TRBJ1-1; D uncertain. Germline V gives CDR1 LGHDT, CDR2 YNNKEL (reference sequence). Trimming cost V 1 base and J 9 bases, with 9 bases left between them. The CDR3 spans 12 residues. CDR3 in amino acids: CASSQGEGKAFF. CDR3 bases: TGTGCCAGCAGCCAAGGGGAAGGGAAAGCTTTCTTT.

The J gene is TRBJ2-5, the V gene TRBV5-4; D remains unclear. CDR3 length: 14 residues. CDR1 is SGHNT and CDR2 is YYREEE in the germline V gene (reference sequence). Between the trimmed V and J ends, which lost 0 bases and 1 base, there was a span of 7 bases. This CDR3 is CASSLGRVQETQYF. As DNA, the CDR3 is TGTGCCAGCAGCTTGGGTCGGGTCCAAGAGACCCAGTACTTC.

The V call is TRBV12-3 or TRBV12-4, the J call TRBJ2-7; D possibly uses TRBD1 or TRBD2 (6 bases each). V was shortened by 3 bases and J by 0 bases, with 9 bases between the two germline ends. This CDR3 is 14 amino acids long. CDR3 bases: TGTGCCAGCAGTTTCGGGGGCCTCTCCTACGAGCAGTACTTC. Translation: CASSFGGLSYEQYF.

This clonotype was found a few times. V is TRBV20-1 and J is TRBJ1-1; D is unclear. Trimming stripped 3 bases from V and 4 bases from J, with 6 bases between. CDR1 and CDR2 from the germline V gene are DFQATT and SNEGSKA (reference sequence). The CDR3 runs 11 residues. The CDR3 DNA follows: TGCAGTGCTAGGTTGGGCACTGAAGCTTTCTTT. Protein sequence: CSARLGTEAFF.

In its sample, this clonotype was seen many times. This sequence joins TRBV6-2 or TRBV6-3 and TRBJ2-3, with 10 bases identical to TRBD2. V lost 6 bases to trimming and J lost 1 base; unmatched junction nucleotides: 7. Looked up from germline, CDR1 is MNHEY and CDR2 is SVGEGT. This CDR3 contains 16 residues. DNA for the CDR3: TGTGCCAGCAGCACCGTAGCGGGGGGCGGCACAGATACGCAGTATTTT. This encodes CASSTVAGGGTDTQYF.

This clonotype was counted a few times. The chain recombines TRBV10-3 with TRBJ1-6; D remains ambiguous. In germline, CDR1 is ENHRY, CDR2 SYGVKD. The CDR3 contains 13 residues. The germline V and J ends were trimmed by 5 bases and 5 bases, with 7 bases remaining between them. The CDR3 DNA reads as TGTGCCATCAGTACAGATAATAATTCACCCCTCCACTTT. Amino acids: CAISTDNNSPLHF.

This sequence joins TRBV11-2 and TRBJ2-7, with D possibly being TRBD1 or TRBD2 (5 bases each). The CDR3 is 16 amino acids. Germline values: CDR1 SGHAT, CDR2 FQNNGV. The V gene lost 1 base and the J gene lost 1 base, with 14 bases spanning the gap. CDR3 loop: CASSLASRGPSYEQYF. In DNA, the CDR3 is TGTGCCAGCAGCTTAGCCTCACGGGGACCATCCTACGAGCAGTACTTC. Filled out from reference TRBV11-2 and TRBJ2-7, the complete variable domain reads EAGVAQSPRYKIIEKRQSVAFWCNPISGHATLYWYQQILGQGPKLLIQFQNNGVVDDSQLPKDRFSAERLKGVDSTLKIQPAKLEDSAVYLCASSLASRGPSYEQYFGPGTRLTVT.

The chain recombines TRBV5-1 with TRBJ2-1, with D possibly being TRBD1 (5 bases). V gave up 1 base and J gave up 10 bases, with 15 bases separating them. Germline lookup yields CDR1 SGHRS and CDR2 YFSETQ. The CDR3 is 14 residues long. The CDR3 DNA follows: TGCGCCAGCAGCTTGTCGCCGGTGGGGCACGAGCAGTTCTTC. It codes for CASSLSPVGHEQFF.

This clonotype has only a few counts. The chain combines TRBV9 with TRBJ2-7, with a tentative D call TRBD1 (6 bases). This CDR3 contains 15 residues. V was shortened by 0 bases and J by 4 bases, with 14 bases between the two germline ends. CDR1 is SGDLS, CDR2 YYNGEE, per germline. The CDR3 nucleotides read TGTGCCAGCAGCGTAGGATATGGGGGCTGGTACGAGCAGTACTTC. As protein: CASSVGYGGWYEQYF.

Only a few counts were recorded for this clonotype. The chain employs TRBV12-3 or TRBV12-4 and TRBJ2-2, with 11 nucleotides matching TRBD1. J was trimmed by 2 bases and V by 6 bases; bases with no gene match: 2. The CDR3 is 15 amino acids. CDR3 sequence: CASRDRGLNTGELFF. The CDR3 DNA reads as TGTGCCAGCAGGGACAGGGGGCTTAACACCGGGGAGCTGTTTTTT.

This clonotype was seen more than once but under ten times. The rearrangement links TRBV7-2 to TRBJ2-5; TRBD1 or TRBD2 may be the D gene (6 bases each). CDR3 length: 16 amino acids. Germline assignment: CDR1 SGHTA and CDR2 FQGNSA. V gave up 2 bases and J gave up 4 bases, with 17 bases separating them. The CDR3 spells CASSLRLGRGGETQYF. DNA of the CDR3: TGTGCCAGCAGCTTAAGGCTCGGCAGGGGAGGAGAGACCCAGTACTTC. Filled out from reference TRBV7-2 and TRBJ2-5, the complete variable domain reads GAGVSQSPSNKVTEKGKDVELRCDPISGHTALYWYRQSLGQGLEFLIYFQGNSAPDKSGLPSDRFSAERTGGSVSTLTIQRTQQEDSAVYLCASSLRLGRGGETQYFGPGTRLLVL.

In its sample, this clonotype was seen once. Sequence at one end of the junction differs from germline and may be a read error. The chain employs TRBV2 and TRBJ2-3, with D tentatively TRBD2 (5 bases). There are 15 residues in the CDR3. CDR1 and CDR2 (germline): SNHLY, FYNNEI. CDR3 DNA sequence: TGTGCCAGCGGTGAGGGATATGCTAGCACAGATACGCAGTATTTT. This gives the protein CASGEGYASTDTQYF.

A few counts support this clonotype. This chain links TRBV7-2 with TRBJ2-3; D call uncertain. Germline-derived CDR1 and CDR2 are SGHTA and FQGNSA. Trimming left V 0 bases short and J 6 bases short, with 16 bases between. The CDR3 is 16 amino acids. The CDR3 protein is CASSLAGSTTGDTQYF. DNA for the CDR3: TGTGCCAGCAGCTTAGCGGGGTCAACAACTGGGGATACGCAGTATTTT.

The sample holds many counts of this clonotype. The rearrangement joins TRBV7-9 to TRBJ2-6; possible D gene TRBD1, 6 bases. CDR1 is SEHNR, CDR2 FQNEAQ, per germline (reference sequence). CDR3 length: 16 amino acids. V lost 5 bases to trimming and J lost 0 bases, with 11 bases between them. DNA for the CDR3: TGTGCCAGCAGCACAGGACAGTACTCTGGGGCCAACGTCCTGACTTTC. Encoded protein: CASSTGQYSGANVLTF.

This clonotype was seen a few times. This rearrangement joins TRBV19 to TRBJ2-5; perhaps TRBD1 as D (6 bases). This CDR3 is built from 14 residues. V lost 6 bases to trimming and J lost 5 bases, with 16 bases between them. Looked up from germline, CDR1 is LNHDA and CDR2 is SQIVND (reference sequence). DNA of the CDR3: TGTGCCAGTAGGGCCGAGGGGGAGAGGGAGACCCAGTACTTC. Encoded protein: CASRAEGERETQYF. Full variable domain (remainder filled in from reference TRBV19 and TRBJ2-5): DGGITQSPKYLFRKEGQNVTLSCEQNLNHDAMYWYRQDPGQGLRLIYYSQIVNDFQKGDIAEGYSVSREKKESFPLTVTSAQKNPTAFYLCASRAEGERETQYFGPGTRLLVL.

The chain couples TRBV20-1 to TRBJ2-3, with TRBD1 as a possible D gene (6 bases). The germline V gene encodes CDR1 DFQATT and CDR2 SNEGSKA (reference sequence). The CDR3 extends over 14 amino acids. Trimming cost V 6 bases and J 0 bases, with 13 bases left between them. The CDR3 DNA follows: TGCAGTGCCCCTGTAGGGGGTAGCACAGATACGCAGTATTTT. Its translation: CSAPVGGSTDTQYF.

This chain links TRBV7-2 with TRBJ1-1; D is uncertain. Trimming stripped 8 bases from V and 0 bases from J, with 10 bases between. Per the germline V gene, CDR1 is SGHTA and CDR2 is FQGNSA. The CDR3 length is 13 residues. The CDR3 region has the DNA TGTGCCAGCGGTCCCACACTGAACACTGAAGCTTTCTTT. It yields the protein CASGPTLNTEAFF. Supplemented by reference TRBV7-2 and TRBJ1-1, the full variable domain reads GAGVSQSPSNKVTEKGKDVELRCDPISGHTALYWYRQSLGQGLEFLIYFQGNSAPDKSGLPSDRFSAERTGGSVSTLTIQRTQQEDSAVYLCASGPTLNTEAFFGQGTRLTVV.

The table lists this clonotype with a few counts. The chain couples TRBV5-1 to TRBJ2-3; D remains unclear. V dropped 4 bases and J dropped 1 base, with 13 bases sitting between them. The CDR3 runs to 15 residues. The germline gives CDR1 SGHRS, CDR2 YFSETQ. CDR3 DNA: TGCGCCAGCAGCCCGACCGACGGCCGCACAGATACGCAGTATTTT. Residues: CASSPTDGRTDTQYF.

This clonotype was detected only a few times. The genes are TRBV20-1 and TRBJ1-2; D may be TRBD1 (6 bases). CDR1 is DFQATT and CDR2 is SNEGSKA in the germline V gene (reference sequence). The ends were cut back, 5 bases at V and 2 bases at J, with 15 bases in the middle. This CDR3 region has 14 residues. The CDR3 DNA reads TGCAGTGCTGGGGTGGGGGCAGCGAACTATGGCTACACCTTC. As protein: CSAGVGAANYGYTF.

Points on this clonotype: At one boundary the junction diverges from the germline segment, which might be a read error. The chain recombines TRBV9 with TRBJ1-5; D perhaps matches TRBD1 (6 bases). This CDR3 contains 14 residues. CDR1 and CDR2 from the germline V gene are SGDLS and YYNGEE. The CDR3 nucleotides are TGTGCCAGCAGCGTAGGCCAGGGGAATCATCCCCAGCATTTT. Its protein is CASSVGQGNHPQHF. Together with reference TRBV9 and TRBJ1-5, the CDR3 gives the full variable domain: DSGVTQTPKHLITATGQRVTLRCSPRSGDLSVYWYQQSLDQGLQFLIQYYNGEERAKGNILERFSAQQFPDLHSELNLSSLELGDSALYFCASSVGQGNHPQHFGDGTRLSIL.

The genes are TRBV4-1 and TRBJ1-2; the D gene is possibly TRBD1 (6 bases). The CDR3 contains 16 residues. Germline CDR1 and CDR2: MGHRA and YSYEKL. V was trimmed by 0 bases and J by 5 bases, leaving 16 bases between them. CDR3 residues: CASSQEWQGTVYGYTF. The CDR3 coding sequence is TGCGCCAGCAGCCAAGAATGGCAGGGGACGGTGTATGGCTACACCTTC.